This T cell receptor beta chain is from a study of cytomegalovirus exposure and HLA in healthy donors. Study-wide results and limits: That first-cohort TCR clusters tended to co-occur in the 120 or so validation repertoires was found in a later analysis.

The repertoire was sequenced with immunoSEQ multiplex PCR; TCRdb's copy has only in-frame clones and lacks some. The table has about 240,000 clones, around 85% seen once. About this clone itself: Its antigen is as yet unknown.

This CDR3 is 15 amino acids long. J lost 6 bases, V lost 2 bases, and 7 bases had no gene match. The V gene's germline CDR1 is KGHSH and CDR2 LQKENI. The chain joins TRBV18 to TRBJ1-2; 9 bases fit TRBD1. Source material: PBMCs. This clonotype was sampled from a young woman in good health and CMV-seropositive. The CDR3 reads CASSPVGTGYDGYTF. The CDR3 DNA follows: TGTGCCAGCTCACCAGTCGGGACAGGGTACGATGGCTACACCTTC. Variable domain in full (rest from reference TRBV18 and TRBJ1-2): NAGVMQNPRHLVRRRGQEARLRCSPMKGHSHVYWYRQLPEEGLKFMVYLQKENIIDESGMPKERFSAEFPKEGPSILRIQQVVRGDSAAYFCASSPVGTGYDGYTFGSGTRLTVV.